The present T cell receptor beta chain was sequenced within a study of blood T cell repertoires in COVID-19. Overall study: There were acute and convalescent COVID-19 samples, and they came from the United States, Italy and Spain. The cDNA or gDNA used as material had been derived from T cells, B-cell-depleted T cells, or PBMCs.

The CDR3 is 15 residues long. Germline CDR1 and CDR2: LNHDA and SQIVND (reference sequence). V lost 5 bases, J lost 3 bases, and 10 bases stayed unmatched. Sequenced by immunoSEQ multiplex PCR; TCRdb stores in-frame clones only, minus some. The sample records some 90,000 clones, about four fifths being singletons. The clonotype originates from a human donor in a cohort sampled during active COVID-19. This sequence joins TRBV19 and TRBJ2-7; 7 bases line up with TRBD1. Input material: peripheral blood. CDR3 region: CASSQGQTEYYEQYF. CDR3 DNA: TGTGCCAGTAGTCAGGGACAGACGGAATACTACGAGCAGTACTTC. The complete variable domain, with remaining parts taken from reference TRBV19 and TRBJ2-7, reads DGGITQSPKYLFRKEGQNVTLSCEQNLNHDAMYWYRQDPGQGLRLIYYSQIVNDFQKGDIAEGYSVSREKKESFPLTVTSAQKNPTAFYLCASSQGQTEYYEQYFGPGTRLTVT.